This record concerns one TCR beta chain sequence. Antigen unknown. This entry comes from a study of cytomegalovirus exposure and HLA in healthy donors. Study-level background: An analysis done earlier identified more than 90 million unique TCR beta sequences from about 179 million T cells. Notes on the study in general: In terms of immune exposure information, only CMV serostatus was available.

The study ran its PCR with 60 Vbeta and 13 Jbeta primers. Repertoires were generated with immunoSEQ multiplex PCR, while TCRdb's copy carries only in-frame clones and drops some. This sample's table has about 87,000 clones. Germline lookup yields CDR1 SEHNR and CDR2 FQNEAQ (reference sequence). The CDR3 totals 17 residues. The ends lost 5 bases at V and 7 bases at J; junction bases unmatched: 13. This clonotype originated in a man aged 50-59 years in good health and CMV-seropositive. The sequencing sample was made of PBMCs. V is TRBV7-9 and J is TRBJ2-3; 12 bases agree with TRBD2. CDR3 in amino acids: CASSKLAGGLGMNTQYF. The CDR3, as DNA: TGTGCCAGCAGCAAACTAGCGGGAGGACTCGGGATGAATACGCAGTATTTT.